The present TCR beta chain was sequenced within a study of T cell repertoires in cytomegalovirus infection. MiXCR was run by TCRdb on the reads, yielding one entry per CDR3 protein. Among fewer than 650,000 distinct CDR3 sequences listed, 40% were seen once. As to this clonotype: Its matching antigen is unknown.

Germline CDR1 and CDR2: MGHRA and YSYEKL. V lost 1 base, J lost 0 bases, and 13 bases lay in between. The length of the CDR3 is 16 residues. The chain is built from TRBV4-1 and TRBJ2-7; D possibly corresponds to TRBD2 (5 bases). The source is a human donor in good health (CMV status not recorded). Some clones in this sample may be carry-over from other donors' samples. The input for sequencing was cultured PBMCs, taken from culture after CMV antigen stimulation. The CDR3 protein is CASSQGGLAFSYEQYF. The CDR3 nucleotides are TGCGCCAGCAGCCAAGGCGGGCTAGCCTTCTCCTACGAGCAGTACTTC.